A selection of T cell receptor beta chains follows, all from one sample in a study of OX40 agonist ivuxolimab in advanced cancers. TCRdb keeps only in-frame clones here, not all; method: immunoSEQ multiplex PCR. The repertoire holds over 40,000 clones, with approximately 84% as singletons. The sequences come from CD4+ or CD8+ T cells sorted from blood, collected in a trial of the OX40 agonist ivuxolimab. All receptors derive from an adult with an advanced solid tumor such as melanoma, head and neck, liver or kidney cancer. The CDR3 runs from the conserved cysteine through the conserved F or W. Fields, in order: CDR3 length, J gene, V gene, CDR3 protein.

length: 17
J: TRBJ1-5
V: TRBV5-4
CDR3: CASSLAPFTGDNQPQHF

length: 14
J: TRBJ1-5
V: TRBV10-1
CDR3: CASRGQPVGQPQHF

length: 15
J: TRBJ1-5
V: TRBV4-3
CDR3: CASSQDLTVFQPQHF

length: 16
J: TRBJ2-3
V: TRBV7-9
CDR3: CASSSRLAGGPDTQYF

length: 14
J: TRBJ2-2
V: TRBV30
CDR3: CAWSRLANTGELFF

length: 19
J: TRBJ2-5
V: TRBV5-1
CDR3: CASSLRGLAGGPRQETQYF

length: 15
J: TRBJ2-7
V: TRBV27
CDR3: CASSLTGGPGYEQYF

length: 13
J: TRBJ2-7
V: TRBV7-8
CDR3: CASSLRGKYEQYF

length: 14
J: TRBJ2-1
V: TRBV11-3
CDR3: CASSSMGQYNEQFF

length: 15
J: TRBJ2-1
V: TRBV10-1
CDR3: CASSESRNQYNEQFF

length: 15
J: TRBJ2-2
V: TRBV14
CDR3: CASSHLEWDTGELFF

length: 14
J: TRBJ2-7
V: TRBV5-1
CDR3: CASSIWTGPDEQYF

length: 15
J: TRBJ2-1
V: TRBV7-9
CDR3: CASSPSGGAYNEQFF

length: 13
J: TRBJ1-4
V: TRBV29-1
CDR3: CSGQTGAGEKLFF

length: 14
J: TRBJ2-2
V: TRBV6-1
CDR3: CASSEGTNTGELFF

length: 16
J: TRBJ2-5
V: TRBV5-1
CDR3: CASSLGASGSQETQYF

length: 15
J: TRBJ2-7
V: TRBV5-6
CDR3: CASSLRPVESYEQYF

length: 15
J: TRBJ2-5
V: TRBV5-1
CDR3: CASGPGLAGEEAQYF

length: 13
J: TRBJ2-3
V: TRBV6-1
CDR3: CASSWGGADTQYF

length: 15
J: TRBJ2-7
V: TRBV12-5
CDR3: CASGLVTSEYYEQYF

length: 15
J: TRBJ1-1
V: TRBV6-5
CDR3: CASSSPGQGSTEAFF

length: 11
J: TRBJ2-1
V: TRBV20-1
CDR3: CSARTTYEQFF

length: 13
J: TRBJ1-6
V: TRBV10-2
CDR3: CASNERQGSPLHF

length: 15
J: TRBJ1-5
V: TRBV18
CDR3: CASSLGRNLNQPQHF

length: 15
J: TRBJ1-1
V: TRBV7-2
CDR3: CASSWDPYMNTEAFF

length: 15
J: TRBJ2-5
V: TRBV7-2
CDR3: CASSPNTLAGETQYF

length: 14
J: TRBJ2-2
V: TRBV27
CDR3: CASSFSPNTGELFF

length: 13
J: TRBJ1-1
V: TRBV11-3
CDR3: CASSLVGETEAFF

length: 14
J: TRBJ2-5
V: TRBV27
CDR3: CASSLSPAQETQYF

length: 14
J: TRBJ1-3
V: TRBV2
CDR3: CASSEGTPGNTIYF

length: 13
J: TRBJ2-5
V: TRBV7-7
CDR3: CASSRGLQETQYF

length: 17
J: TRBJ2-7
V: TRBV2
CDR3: CASSEGLGTSGNYEQYF

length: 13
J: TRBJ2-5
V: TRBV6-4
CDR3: CASIRTVQETQYF

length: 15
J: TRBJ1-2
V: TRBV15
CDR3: CATSRAISSHYGYTF

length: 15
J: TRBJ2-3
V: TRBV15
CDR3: CATSRGGEGDDTQYF

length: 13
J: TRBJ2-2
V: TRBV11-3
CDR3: CASSQRDPGELFF

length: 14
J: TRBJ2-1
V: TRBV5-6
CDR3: CASSSRDRGPQQFF

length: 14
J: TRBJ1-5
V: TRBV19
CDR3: CASSIMGGRQPQHF

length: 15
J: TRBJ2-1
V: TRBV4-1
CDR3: CASSRGSAGGNEQFF

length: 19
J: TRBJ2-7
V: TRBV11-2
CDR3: CASSYEVGTSGSTGYEQYF

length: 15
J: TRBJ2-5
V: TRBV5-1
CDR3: CASSMTSGRQETQYF

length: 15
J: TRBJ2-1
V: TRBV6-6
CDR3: CASSRRESSYNEQFF